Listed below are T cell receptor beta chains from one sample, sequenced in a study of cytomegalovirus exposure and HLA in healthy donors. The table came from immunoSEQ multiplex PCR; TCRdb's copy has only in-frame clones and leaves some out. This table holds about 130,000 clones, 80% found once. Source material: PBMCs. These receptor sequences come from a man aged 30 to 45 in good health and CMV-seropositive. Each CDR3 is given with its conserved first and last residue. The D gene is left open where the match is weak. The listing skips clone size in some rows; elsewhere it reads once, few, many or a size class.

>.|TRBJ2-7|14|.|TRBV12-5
CASGLPEEEYEQYF
TGTGCTAGTGGTTTACCGGAGGAGGAATACGAGCAGTACTTC
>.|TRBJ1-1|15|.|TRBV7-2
CASSLTTGSQTEAFF
TGTGCCAGCAGCTTGACAACAGGGAGTCAAACTGAAGCTTTCTTT
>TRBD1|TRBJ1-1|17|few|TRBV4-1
CASSQDGGTGGNTEAFF
TGCGCCAGCAGCCAAGATGGGGGGACAGGGGGGAACACTGAAGCTTTCTTT
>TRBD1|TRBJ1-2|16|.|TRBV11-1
CASSPAGQGGYYGYTF
TGTGCCAGCAGCCCGGCCGGACAGGGAGGATACTATGGCTACACCTTC
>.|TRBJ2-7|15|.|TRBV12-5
CASGLGRQTDYEQYF
TGTGCTAGTGGTTTGGGTCGACAGACTGACTACGAGCAGTACTTC
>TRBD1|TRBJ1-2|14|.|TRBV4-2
CASSQEQGSYGYTF
TGTGCCAGCAGCCAAGAACAGGGGAGCTATGGCTACACCTTC
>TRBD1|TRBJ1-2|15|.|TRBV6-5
CASSRPQTGGGGYTF
TGTGCCAGCAGTAGACCTCAGACAGGGGGCGGTGGCTACACCTTC
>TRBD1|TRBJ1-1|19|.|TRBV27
CASSSPLRQGPLQNTEAFF
TGTGCCAGCAGTTCGCCCCTCCGACAGGGCCCCCTCCAGAACACTGAAGCTTTCTTT
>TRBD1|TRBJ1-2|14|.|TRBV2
CASSARGTEPGYTF
TGTGCCAGCAGTGCCCGAGGGACAGAGCCTGGCTACACCTTC
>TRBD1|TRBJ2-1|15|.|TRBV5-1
CASSLKQGAKNEQFF
TGCGCCAGCAGCTTAAAACAGGGGGCGAAAAATGAGCAGTTCTTC
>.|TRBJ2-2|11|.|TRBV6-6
CASRRRRELFF
TGTGCCAGCAGGCGGAGGCGGGAGCTGTTTTTT
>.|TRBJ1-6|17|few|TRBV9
CASSLKTGPGYNSPLHF
TGTGCCAGCAGCCTAAAAACAGGGCCAGGGTATAATTCACCCCTCCACTTT
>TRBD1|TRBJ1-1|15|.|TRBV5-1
CASSLGRGAKTEAFF
TGCGCCAGCAGCTTGGGCAGGGGGGCGAAGACTGAAGCTTTCTTT
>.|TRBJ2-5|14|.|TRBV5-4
CASSLDRRQETQYF
TGTGCCAGCAGCTTGGACAGACGCCAAGAGACCCAGTACTTC
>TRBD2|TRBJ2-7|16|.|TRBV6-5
CASSYSTSGELYEQYF
TGTGCCAGCAGTTACTCGACTAGCGGGGAGCTTTACGAGCAGTACTTC
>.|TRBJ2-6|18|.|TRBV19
CASSRVAVGGSGANVLTF
TGTGCCAGTAGTAGGGTCGCGGTGGGGGGCTCTGGGGCCAACGTCCTGACTTTC
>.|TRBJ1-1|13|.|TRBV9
CATGMVSNTEAFF
TGTGCCACCGGGATGGTCAGTAACACTGAAGCTTTCTTT
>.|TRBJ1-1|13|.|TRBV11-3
CANSRQGNTEAFF
TGTGCCAACAGCCGGCAGGGGAACACTGAAGCTTTCTTT
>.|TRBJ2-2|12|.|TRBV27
CAIAENTGELFF
TGTGCCATCGCAGAGAACACCGGGGAGCTGTTTTTT
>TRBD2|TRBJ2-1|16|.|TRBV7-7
CASSLALTSGVSEQFF
TGTGCCAGCAGCTTAGCGCTGACTAGCGGGGTGAGTGAGCAGTTCTTC
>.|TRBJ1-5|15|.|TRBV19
CASSPVRDTVNPQHF
TGTGCCAGTAGTCCCGTTCGGGACACGGTTAATCCCCAGCATTTT
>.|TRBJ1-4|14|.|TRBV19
CASSRTATNEKLFF
TGTGCCAGTAGCCGGACTGCAACTAATGAAAAACTGTTTTTT
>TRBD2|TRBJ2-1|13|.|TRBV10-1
CASSERTSDEQFF
TGCGCCAGCAGTGAACGGACTAGTGATGAGCAGTTCTTC
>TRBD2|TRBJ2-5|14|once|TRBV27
CASSLGRGGETQYF
TGTGCCAGCAGTTTAGGGCGGGGGGGGGAGACCCAGTACTTC
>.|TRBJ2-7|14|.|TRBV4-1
CASSQDRLRAKQYF
TGCGCCAGCAGCCAAGATAGACTACGGGCTAAGCAGTACTTC
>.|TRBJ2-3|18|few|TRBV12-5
CASGSGWGTNQNTDTQYF
TGTGCTAGTGGTTCGGGCTGGGGCACCAACCAAAACACAGATACGCAGTATTTT
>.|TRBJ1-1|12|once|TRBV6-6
CASSLTDTEAFF
TGTGCCAGCAGTTTGACAGACACTGAAGCTTTCTTT
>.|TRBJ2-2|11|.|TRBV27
CASTSTGELFF
TGTGCCAGCACCTCCACCGGGGAGCTGTTTTTT
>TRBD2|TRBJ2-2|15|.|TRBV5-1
CASSLTSANTGELFF
TGCGCCAGCAGCCTCACTAGCGCGAACACCGGGGAGCTGTTTTTT
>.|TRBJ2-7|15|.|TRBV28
CASSLRRLERPEQYF
TGTGCCAGCAGTTTAAGAAGGTTGGAGAGGCCGGAGCAGTACTTC
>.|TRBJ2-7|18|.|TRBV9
CASSPEGLKGASYNEQYF
TGTGCCAGCAGCCCGGAGGGATTAAAGGGGGCGAGCTATAACGAGCAGTACTTC
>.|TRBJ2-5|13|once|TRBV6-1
CASTPQGRETQYF
TGTGCCAGCACCCCACAGGGTCGAGAGACCCAGTACTTC
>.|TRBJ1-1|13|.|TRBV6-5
CASSSAPHSEAFF
TGTGCCAGCAGTTCCGCTCCCCACAGCGAAGCTTTCTTT
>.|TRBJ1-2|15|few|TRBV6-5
CASSYESGVLDGYTF
TGTGCCAGCAGTTACGAGTCAGGGGTGTTGGATGGCTACACCTTC
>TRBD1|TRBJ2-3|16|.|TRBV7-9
CASSSTRGRATDTQYF
TGTGCCAGCAGCTCCACCAGGGGGCGCGCGACAGATACGCAGTATTTT
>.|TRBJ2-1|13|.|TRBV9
CASSVHRQDEQFF
TGTGCCAGCAGCGTACACAGACAGGATGAGCAGTTCTTC
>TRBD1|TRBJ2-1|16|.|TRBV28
CASSFQGANYYNEQFF
TGTGCCAGCAGTTTCCAGGGGGCAAATTACTACAATGAGCAGTTCTTC
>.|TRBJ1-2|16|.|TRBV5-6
CASSHPTYRDFYGYTF
TGTGCCAGCAGCCACCCAACATACAGGGATTTCTATGGCTACACCTTC
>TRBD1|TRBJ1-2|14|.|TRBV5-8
CASSLPGTVNYYTF
TGTGCCAGCAGCTTGCCCGGGACAGTGAACTACTACACCTTC
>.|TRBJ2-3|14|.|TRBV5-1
CASSSGTSTDTQYF
TGCGCCAGCAGCTCCGGGACTAGCACAGATACGCAGTATTTT